This T cell receptor (beta chain) originates from a study of spatial heterogeneity in lung cancer (dated by TCRdb to the late 2010s). In the study overall: Beta-chain transcripts were consistently detected in greater numbers than alpha-chain transcripts, which likely reflected higher beta-chain transcript abundance. TCR repertoire features were related to nonsynonymous mutation counts determined by whole-exome sequencing of tumor tissue. The study quantitatively compared TCR alpha and beta repertoires across multiple tumor regions, matched nontumor lung and blood in non-small cell lung cancer. In the raw uncorrected reads, each unique combination of TCR and UMI appeared on average more than ten times. At surgery, about 210 tumor regions, some 61 matched nontumor lung samples and 50 to 60 PBMC samples were TCR-sequenced for both alpha and beta chains.

The CDR3 spans 12 residues, from the cysteine through the phenylalanine. The retained sequence is limited to the CDR3, 36 bases, with the frame set at the first base. The CDR1 and CDR2 encoded by the germline V gene are SQVTM and ANQGSEA. Trimming at the junction amounts to 5 bases on V and 6 bases on J, and the germline ends lie 12 bases apart. What the research found in general, with its limitations: Confirming at a functional level the hypothesis that regional TCRs recognize regional mutations was considered to require additional single-cell paired TCR alpha and beta sequencing. Ubiquitous expanded tumor TCRs showed up in blood more often at tumor resection than at routine follow-up.

The sample's time point label, decoded: sample taken at primary tumor resection. Whole RNA extracted from tumor and nontumor lung tissue, or from cryopreserved PBMC samples, was used for TCR sequencing without cell sorting. Samples were obtained from roughly 72 patients with early-stage, untreated non-small cell lung cancer from the lung TRACERx cohort. Patients were selected for TCR sequencing only if sufficient RNA was available from at least two tumor regions. This clonotype was detected many times. Its binding antigen is unknown. No per-base quality is available; no much larger clone lies one base away. Libraries came from 5' RACE. Sequencing was carried out with a NextSeq 500. The TCR library protocol attached a unique molecular identifier to each TCR cDNA molecule to allow correction of PCR and sequencing errors. For the original study's pipeline: Decombinator tools were used for TCR identification, UMI-based error correction and CDR3 extraction. TCRs above a frequency of 2 per 1,000, corresponding to the top 1% of the tumor frequency distribution, were defined as expanded. Rényi diversity was computed with the R vegan package after subsampling each repertoire 100 times to 5,000 TCRs. CDR3 similarity networks were constructed using string-kernel similarity of amino acid triplets, with links drawn between CDR3s whose pairwise similarity was above 0.82. TCRdb itself trimmed the public reads at Q25 with fastp, ran MiXCR and retained productive beta chains. Here each entry gathers all rows of one CDR3 protein and keeps the most common genes and DNA. None of the V and J calls come from the authors' own analysis; TCRdb made them. Here the sample has 45,000 to 55,000 distinct CDR3 sequences; roughly 5% occur a single time. Of the sample, 11% falls within the top ten clones.

The sequence was collected from a male donor with early-stage non-small cell lung cancer. This sequence uses TRBV29-1 and TRBJ2-3; the D segment is perhaps TRBD1 or TRBD2, each sharing 5 matched bases. The specimen was PBMCs, collected at surgery. The bases are TGCAGCGTTAACTCATGGGACGATACGCAGTATTTT. It translates as CSVNSWDDTQYF.